The T cell receptor (beta chain) described here comes from a study of blood T cell repertoires in COVID-19. TCRdb's table, derived via immunoSEQ multiplex PCR, lists solely in-frame clones and lacks some. The table shows more than 90,000 clones, with 87% occurring only once. Germline V gives CDR1 SQVTM, CDR2 ANQGSEA. V lost 7 bases and J 1 base, leaving 10 bases between the germline ends. The CDR3 covers 12 residues. V usage is TRBV29-1 and J usage is TRBJ2-5, with D possibly TRBD1 on 5 matching bases. This TCR was recovered from a human donor in a cohort sampled during active COVID-19. The specimen was peripheral blood. DNA for the CDR3: TGCAGCGGGGCGGACACCCAAGAGACCCAGTACTTC. The encoded protein is CSGADTQETQYF.